This T cell receptor beta chain was sequenced during a study of shared clonotypes between healthy human individuals. Germline V lookup: CDR1 WSHSY, CDR2 SAAADI. Germline trimming cut 3 bases from V and 5 bases from J; bases unmatched to any gene: 8. The CDR3 loop spans 16 amino acids. Genomic DNA of every subset was divided equally among multiple immunoSEQ plates. Using immunoSEQ multiplex PCR, the repertoire was profiled, and TCRdb retains in-frame clones only, with some absent. The repertoire holds around 2,000,000 clones, with about 94% as singletons. Naive CD8 cells were CD45RO-negative, positively selected for CCR7, excluding terminally differentiated effector memory CD45RA+ cells.

This chain connects TRBV10-2 to TRBJ2-7; 12 bases are shared with TRBD2. Sequencing input: naive CD8+ T cells sorted from blood. The clonotype originates from a man aged 18 to 29 in good health. CDR3 loop: CASSDLGLAGRDEQYF. CDR3 coding DNA: TGCGCCAGCAGTGACCTAGGACTAGCGGGACGGGACGAGCAGTACTTC.